These 25 T cell receptor beta chains share one sample of origin, sequenced in a study of cytomegalovirus exposure and HLA in healthy donors. This PCR relied on a set of 60 Vbeta primers and 13 Jbeta primers. TCRdb's table, derived via immunoSEQ multiplex PCR, lists solely in-frame clones and lacks some. This table holds some 130,000 clones, about 80% found once. Input material: PBMCs. These receptor sequences come from a man aged 25-45 years in good health and CMV-seronegative.

The CDR3 loop is CASSQDNSEAFF. The CDR3, as DNA: TGCGCCAGCAGCCAAGATAATAGTGAAGCTTTCTTT. This chain connects TRBV4-1 to TRBJ1-1, with D unclear. Trimming took off 0 bases at V and 7 bases at J, with 6 bases between the two ends. CDR3 length equals 12 residues. Germline CDR1 is MGHRA and CDR2 is YSYEKL.

The chain has TRBV6-4 and TRBJ1-2; 12 nucleotides match TRBD1. The CDR3 is made up of 17 amino acids. Per germline, CDR1 MRHNA and CDR2 SNTAGT. V lost 2 bases and J lost 6; bases outside the gene matches: 10. The CDR3 spells CASSDGTGGVRLDGYTF. As DNA, the CDR3 is TGTGCCAGCAGTGACGGGACAGGGGGCGTTAGGTTGGATGGCTACACCTTC.

This clone was observed a handful of times. The CDR3 reads CASSLGEGRILNTGELFF. The CDR3 coding sequence is TGTGCCAGCAGCTTGGGGGAGGGCCGTATCCTAAACACCGGGGAGCTGTTTTTT. J is TRBJ2-2 and V is TRBV5-6, with 7 nucleotides matching TRBD2. Losses at the gene ends were 0 bases for V and 2 bases for J; bases not matched to a gene: 10. CDR3 length: 18 residues. Germline CDR1 SGHDT, CDR2 YYEEEE.

The chain carries TRBV19 and TRBJ1-5; weak D call: TRBD1 (5 bases). Germline CDR1 reads LNHDA; CDR2 reads SQIVND (reference sequence). CDR3 size: 14 residues. Trimming stripped 7 bases from V and 11 bases from J, with 21 bases between. Here the CDR3 reads CASTPRAGSYSQHF. The CDR3 DNA reads as TGTGCCAGTACCCCACGAGCAGGGTCCTACTCCCAGCATTTT. Drawing the rest from reference TRBV19 and TRBJ1-5, the complete variable domain is DGGITQSPKYLFRKEGQNVTLSCEQNLNHDAMYWYRQDPGQGLRLIYYSQIVNDFQKGDIAEGYSVSREKKESFPLTVTSAQKNPTAFYLCASTPRAGSYSQHFGDGTRLSIL.

The rearrangement joins TRBV19 to TRBJ1-5, with 7 bases matching TRBD1. CDR1 is LNHDA and CDR2 is SQIVND in the germline V gene (reference sequence). This CDR3 is built from 15 residues. Losses at the gene ends were 5 bases for V and 1 base for J; bases not matched to a gene: 5. The CDR3 region has the DNA TGTGCCAGTAGTTCCGGGGACAGAAGCAATCAGCCCCAGCATTTT. It encodes CASSSGDRSNQPQHF.

The J gene is TRBJ2-5, the V gene TRBV4-1, with TRBD1 identical over 8 bases. The trim removed 3 bases at V and 1 base at J, leaving 7 bases unmatched. CDR3 length: 16 residues. The germline CDR1 and CDR2 sequences are MGHRA and YSYEKL. CDR3 region: CASSHNTGTGQETQYF. For the CDR3, the DNA is TGCGCCAGCAGCCACAACACCGGGACAGGCCAAGAGACCCAGTACTTC.

Note on this clone: At one boundary the junction diverges from the germline segment, which might be a read error. The genes are TRBV30 and TRBJ1-5; the D gene is possibly TRBD1 (6 bases). Germline V CDR1 and CDR2: GTSNPN, SVGIG (reference sequence). There are 12 residues in the CDR3. CDR3 region: CAWGQDGTSQNF. Here the CDR3 DNA reads TGTGCCTGGGGTCAGGACGGGACATCACAGAATTTT.

This chain joins TRBV10-1 and TRBJ2-7, with a tentative D call TRBD2 (5 bases). CDR1 and CDR2 (germline): WNHNN, SYGVQD (reference sequence). Trimming shortened V by 0 bases and J by 6 bases, and 12 bases separated the two germline ends. The CDR3 totals 14 residues. CDR3 region: CASSESPIAGEQYF. DNA for the CDR3: TGCGCCAGCAGTGAGTCACCTATCGCGGGCGAGCAGTACTTC.

The rearrangement joins TRBV28 to TRBJ1-5; no clear D. The CDR3 covers 13 residues. Trimming cost V 2 bases and J 6 bases, with 8 bases left between them. The V gene's germline CDR1 is MDHEN and CDR2 SYDVKM. CDR3 DNA sequence: TGTGCCAGCAGTTTAAGTACCGGTCAGCCCCAGCATTTT. It codes for CASSLSTGQPQHF.

This clone was detected only a few times. The rearrangement joins TRBV23-1 to TRBJ2-7; 12 bases map to TRBD2. TRBV23-1 is given ORF status, its function remaining uncertain. The ends lost 0 bases at V and 6 bases at J; junction bases unmatched: 6. CDR3 length: 16 residues. In DNA, the CDR3 is TGCGCCAGCAGTCAATCTTGGACTAGCGGGGTCGCCGAGCAGTACTTC. Amino acid sequence: CASSQSWTSGVAEQYF.

In DNA, the CDR3 is TGTGCCTGGAGTCAGCGGGCGGCCGCTAACTATGGCTACACCTTC. Encoded protein: CAWSQRAAANYGYTF. V usage is TRBV30 and J usage is TRBJ1-2; no definite D call. The CDR3 sequence is 15 residues long. V was cut by 2 bases and J by 0 bases, with 13 bases left in between. Germline-derived CDR1 and CDR2 are GTSNPN and SVGIG (reference sequence). Filled out from reference TRBV30 and TRBJ1-2, the complete variable domain reads SQTIHQWPATLVQPVGSPLSLECTVEGTSNPNLYWYRQAAGRGLQLLFYSVGIGQISSEVPQNLSASRPQDRQFILSSKKLLLSDSGFYLCAWSQRAAANYGYTFGSGTRLTVV.

The rearrangement links TRBV5-1 to TRBJ2-7, with D possibly TRBD1 on 5 matching bases. The CDR3 loop spans 14 amino acids. V lost 0 bases and J lost 5, with 12 bases in between. Germline values: CDR1 SGHRS, CDR2 YFSETQ. CDR3 sequence: CASSLGQFGNEQYF. CDR3 DNA: TGCGCCAGCAGCTTGGGACAGTTCGGTAACGAGCAGTACTTC. The full variable domain, rest sourced from reference TRBV5-1 and TRBJ2-7, is KAGVTQTPRYLIKTRGQQVTLSCSPISGHRSVSWYQQTPGQGLQFLFEYFSETQRNKGNFPGRFSGRQFSNSRSEMNVSTLELGDSALYLCASSLGQFGNEQYFGPGTRLTVT.

The rearrangement joins TRBV6-4 to TRBJ2-6, with D uncertain. The V end lost 0 bases, the J end lost 0 bases, and 3 bases lay between the germline ends. Germline assignment: CDR1 MRHNA and CDR2 SNTAGT. This CDR3 has 15 amino acids. CDR3: CASSDSSSGANVLTF. CDR3 coding DNA: TGTGCCAGCAGTGACTCGAGCTCTGGGGCCAACGTCCTGACTTTC.

This clone was seen once. J is TRBJ1-1 and V is TRBV9, with D maybe TRBD1 (5 bases). The V and J ends lost 0 bases and 4 bases respectively, with 10 bases between them. Germline V lookup: CDR1 SGDLS, CDR2 YYNGEE. The CDR3 covers 14 residues. CDR3 sequence reads: CASSVAPGGTEAFF. The CDR3 DNA reads TGTGCCAGCAGCGTAGCGCCCGGGGGCACTGAAGCTTTCTTT.

This clone has just a few counts. CDR3 residues: CATLWGPTNEKLFF. The DNA for the CDR3 is TGTGCCACCCTCTGGGGGCCAACTAATGAAAAACTGTTTTTT. This sequence joins TRBV28 and TRBJ1-4; possibly TRBD1 for D (6 bases). The V and J ends lost 10 bases and 0 bases respectively, with 12 bases between them. Per the germline V gene, CDR1 is MDHEN and CDR2 is SYDVKM. CDR3 length: 14 residues.

The chain carries TRBV7-8 and TRBJ2-1, with D tentatively TRBD1 (7 bases). Per the germline V gene, CDR1 is SGHVS and CDR2 is FQNEAQ. V was clipped by 2 bases and J by 7 bases, with 9 bases between them. The CDR3 has 13 residues. The CDR3 nucleotides are TGTGCCAGCAGCTTATCAGGGGGGAATGAGCAGTTCTTC. Encoded protein: CASSLSGGNEQFF.

The genes are TRBV29-1 and TRBJ2-6, with D unresolved. The CDR3 spans 16 residues. V dropped 1 base and J dropped 1 base, with 11 bases sitting between them. The germline gives CDR1 SQVTM, CDR2 ANQGSEA. CDR3 DNA sequence: TGCAGCGTTGAAGTAGATACTATTTCTGGGGCCAACGTCCTGACTTTC. This gives the protein CSVEVDTISGANVLTF.

This clone was seen a handful of times. The chain combines TRBV19 with TRBJ2-7; 10 bases are a match to TRBD2. Germline V gives CDR1 LNHDA, CDR2 SQIVND (reference sequence). V lost 6 bases and J lost 3; bases outside the gene matches: 8. CDR3 size: 15 residues. The CDR3 sequence is CASRQREGNGYEQYF. CDR3 in DNA: TGTGCCAGTAGGCAGCGGGAGGGAAACGGCTACGAGCAGTACTTC.

The chain joins TRBV18 to TRBJ2-5, with 10 bases lining up with TRBD2. CDR1 and CDR2 (germline): KGHSH, LQKENI. There are 15 residues in the CDR3. Losses at the gene ends were 0 bases for V and 5 bases for J; bases not matched to a gene: 3. The CDR3 DNA reads as TGTGCCAGCTCACCACCAGCGGGGGGGAGTGAGACCCAGTACTTC. The encoded protein is CASSPPAGGSETQYF.

V gene TRBV27 combines with J gene TRBJ1-2; TRBD1 matches at 8 bases. Germline CDR1 is MNHEY and CDR2 is SMNVEV (reference sequence). The CDR3 runs 16 residues. The V gene end was trimmed by 5 bases and the J gene end by 5 bases; junction bases not matched to a gene: 13. CDR3 nucleotides: TGTGCCAGCAGTACCATTAGGGACAGGACTTCGTATGGCTACACCTTC. As protein: CASSTIRDRTSYGYTF.

Only one count was recorded for this clone. V usage is TRBV19 and J usage is TRBJ2-3, with 9 nucleotides matching TRBD2. The germline V gene encodes CDR1 LNHDA and CDR2 SQIVND (reference sequence). Unmatched junction bases numbered 4, after V lost 9 bases and J lost 0 bases. This CDR3 comprises 14 residues. CDR3 residues: CASQTSGSTDTQYF. The CDR3 nucleotides read TGTGCCAGCCAGACTAGCGGAAGCACAGATACGCAGTATTTT.

The chain combines TRBV27 with TRBJ1-5; 8 bases line up with TRBD1. The germline V gene encodes CDR1 MNHEY and CDR2 SMNVEV (reference sequence). The CDR3 sequence is 14 residues long. With V trimmed by 10 bases and J by 5 bases, 10 bases remained unmatched. CDR3 loop: CATSEQGVYQPQHF. The CDR3 DNA sequence: TGTGCCACTTCGGAACAGGGGGTCTATCAGCCCCAGCATTTT.

The chain combines TRBV29-1 with TRBJ1-1, with TRBD1 matching 7 bases. The CDR3 length is 13 residues. CDR1 is SQVTM and CDR2 is ANQGSEA in the germline V gene. Trimming removed 3 bases from V and 3 bases from J; junction bases left unmatched: 4. CDR3 protein: CSVETGRYTEAFF. The CDR3 nucleotides read TGCAGCGTTGAGACAGGGAGGTACACTGAAGCTTTCTTT.

The rearrangement uses TRBV30 and TRBJ1-1; tentatively, D is TRBD1 (6 bases). Trimming took 2 bases from V and 10 from J, leaving 20 bases between them. The CDR3 contains 14 residues. Germline-derived CDR1 and CDR2 are GTSNPN and SVGIG (reference sequence). CDR3 protein: CAWSSRTESGGAFF. CDR3 in DNA: TGTGCCTGGAGTTCTAGGACAGAGTCGGGTGGAGCTTTCTTT.

The chain has TRBV6-1 and TRBJ1-2; the match to TRBD1 covers 8 bases. The CDR3 is 15 amino acids. Trimming at V came to 8 bases and at J to 4 bases, leaving 12 bases not matched to a gene. The germline V gene has CDR1 MNHNS and CDR2 SASEGT. The CDR3 nucleotides are TGTGCCAGCGGGGCAGGGGGCGCTTCCGGCTATGGCTACACCTTC. Protein: CASGAGGASGYGYTF.